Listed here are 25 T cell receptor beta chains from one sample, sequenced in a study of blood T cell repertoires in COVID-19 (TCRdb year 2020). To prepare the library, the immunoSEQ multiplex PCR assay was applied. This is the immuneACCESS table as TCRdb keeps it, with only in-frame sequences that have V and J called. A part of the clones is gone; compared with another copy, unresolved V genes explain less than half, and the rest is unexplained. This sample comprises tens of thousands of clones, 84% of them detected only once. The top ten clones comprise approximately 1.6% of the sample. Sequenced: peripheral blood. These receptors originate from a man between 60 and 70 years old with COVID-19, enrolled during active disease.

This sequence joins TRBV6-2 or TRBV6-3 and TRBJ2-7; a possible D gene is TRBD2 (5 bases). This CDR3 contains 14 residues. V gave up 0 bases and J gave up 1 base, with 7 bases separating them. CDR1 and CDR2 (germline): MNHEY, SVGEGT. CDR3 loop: CASSYSAVSYEQYF. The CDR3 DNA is TGTGCCAGCAGTTACTCAGCGGTTTCCTACGAGCAGTACTTC.

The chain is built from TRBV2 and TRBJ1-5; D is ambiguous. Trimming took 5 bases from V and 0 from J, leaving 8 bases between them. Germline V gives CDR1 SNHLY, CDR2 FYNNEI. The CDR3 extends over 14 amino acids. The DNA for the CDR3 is TGTGCCAGCAGTTTGAGTTATAGCAATCAGCCCCAGCATTTT. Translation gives CASSLSYSNQPQHF.

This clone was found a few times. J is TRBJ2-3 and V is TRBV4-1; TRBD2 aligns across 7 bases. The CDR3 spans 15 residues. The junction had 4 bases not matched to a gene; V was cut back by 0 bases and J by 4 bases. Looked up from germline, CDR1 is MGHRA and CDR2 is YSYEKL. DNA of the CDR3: TGCGCCAGCAGCCAAGATTGGCTAGCGGCAGATACGCAGTATTTT. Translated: CASSQDWLAADTQYF.

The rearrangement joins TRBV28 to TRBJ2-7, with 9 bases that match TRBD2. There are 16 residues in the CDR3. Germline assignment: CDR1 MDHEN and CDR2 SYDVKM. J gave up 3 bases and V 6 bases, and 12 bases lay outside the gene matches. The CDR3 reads CASSLSIGTSNYEQYF. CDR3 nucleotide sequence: TGTGCCAGCAGCCTCTCAATAGGGACTAGCAACTACGAGCAGTACTTC.

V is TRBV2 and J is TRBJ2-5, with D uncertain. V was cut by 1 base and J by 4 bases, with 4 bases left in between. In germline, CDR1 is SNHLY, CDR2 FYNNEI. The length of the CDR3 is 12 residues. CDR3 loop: CASSEDGETQYF. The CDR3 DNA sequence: TGTGCCAGCAGTGAAGACGGAGAGACCCAGTACTTC.

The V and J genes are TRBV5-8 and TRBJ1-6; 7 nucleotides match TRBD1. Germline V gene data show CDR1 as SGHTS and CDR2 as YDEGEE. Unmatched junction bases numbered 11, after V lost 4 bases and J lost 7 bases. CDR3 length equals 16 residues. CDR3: CASSPRQGRNNSPLHF. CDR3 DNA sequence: TGTGCCAGCAGCCCAAGACAGGGAAGAAACAATTCACCCCTCCACTTT.

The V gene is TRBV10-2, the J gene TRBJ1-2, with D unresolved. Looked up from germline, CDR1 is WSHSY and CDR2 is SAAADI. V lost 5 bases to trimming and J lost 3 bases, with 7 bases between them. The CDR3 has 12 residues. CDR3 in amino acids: CASSPADYGYTF. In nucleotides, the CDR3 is TGCGCCAGCAGTCCGGCGGACTATGGCTACACCTTC.

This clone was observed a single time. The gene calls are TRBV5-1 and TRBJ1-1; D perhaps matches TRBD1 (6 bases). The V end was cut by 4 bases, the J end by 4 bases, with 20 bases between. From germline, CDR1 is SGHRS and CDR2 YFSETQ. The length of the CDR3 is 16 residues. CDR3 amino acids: CASSPPSQGLGTEAFF. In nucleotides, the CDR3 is TGCGCCAGCAGCCCTCCTTCTCAGGGGCTAGGCACTGAAGCTTTCTTT.

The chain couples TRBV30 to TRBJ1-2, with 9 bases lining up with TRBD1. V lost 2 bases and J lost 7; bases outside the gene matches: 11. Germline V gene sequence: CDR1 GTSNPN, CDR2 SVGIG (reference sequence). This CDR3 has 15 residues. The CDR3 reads CAWSSQGTGSGGYTF. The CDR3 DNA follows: TGTGCCTGGAGTTCACAAGGGACAGGGAGTGGTGGCTACACCTTC.

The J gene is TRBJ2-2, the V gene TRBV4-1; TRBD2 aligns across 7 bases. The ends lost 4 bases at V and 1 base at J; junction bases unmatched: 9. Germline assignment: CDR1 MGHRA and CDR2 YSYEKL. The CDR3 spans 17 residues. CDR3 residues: CASSLQQRGRNTGELFF. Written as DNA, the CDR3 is TGCGCCAGCAGCCTTCAGCAGCGGGGTAGGAACACCGGGGAGCTGTTTTTT.

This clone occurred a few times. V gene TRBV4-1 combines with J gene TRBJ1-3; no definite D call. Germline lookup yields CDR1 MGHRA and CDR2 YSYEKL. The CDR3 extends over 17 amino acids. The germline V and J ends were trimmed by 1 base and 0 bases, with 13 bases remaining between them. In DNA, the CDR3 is TGCGCCAGCAGCCAAGTGGAGCCCCCGAGCTCTGGAAACACCATATATTTT. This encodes CASSQVEPPSSGNTIYF.

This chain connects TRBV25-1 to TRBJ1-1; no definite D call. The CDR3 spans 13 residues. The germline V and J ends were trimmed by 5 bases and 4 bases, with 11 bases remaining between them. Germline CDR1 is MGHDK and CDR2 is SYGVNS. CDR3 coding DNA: TGTGCCAGCAGTCCTGCGGCGGGCACTGAAGCTTTCTTT. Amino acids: CASSPAAGTEAFF.

CDR3 sequence reads: CASSPRTEANTEAFF. Written as DNA, the CDR3 is TGTGCCAGCAGCCCGAGGACGGAGGCGAACACTGAAGCTTTCTTT. The rearrangement links TRBV5-5 to TRBJ1-1; unclear D gene. With 4 bases removed from V and 1 base from J, the gap between germline ends came to 14 bases. The CDR3 is 15 amino acids. Germline V gene lookup returns CDR1 SGHKS and CDR2 YYEKEE (reference sequence).

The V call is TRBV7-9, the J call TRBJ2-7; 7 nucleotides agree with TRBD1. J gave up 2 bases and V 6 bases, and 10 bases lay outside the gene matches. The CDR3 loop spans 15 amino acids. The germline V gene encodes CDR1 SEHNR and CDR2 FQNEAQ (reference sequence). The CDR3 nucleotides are TGTGCCAGCAGTCCGACCGGGACAGCTACCTACGAGCAGTACTTC. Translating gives CASSPTGTATYEQYF.

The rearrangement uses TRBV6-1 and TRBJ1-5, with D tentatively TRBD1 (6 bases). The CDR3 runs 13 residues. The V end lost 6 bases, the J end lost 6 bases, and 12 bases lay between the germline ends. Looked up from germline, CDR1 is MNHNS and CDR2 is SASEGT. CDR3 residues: CASSYQGTQPQHF. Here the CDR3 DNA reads TGTGCCAGCAGCTACCAGGGGACTCAGCCCCAGCATTTT.

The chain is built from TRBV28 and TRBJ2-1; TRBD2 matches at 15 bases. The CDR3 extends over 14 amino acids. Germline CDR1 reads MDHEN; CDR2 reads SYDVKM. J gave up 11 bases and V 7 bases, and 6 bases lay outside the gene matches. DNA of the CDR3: TGTGCCAGCATAACCGGGACTAGCGGGAGGAAGCAGTTCTTC. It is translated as CASITGTSGRKQFF.

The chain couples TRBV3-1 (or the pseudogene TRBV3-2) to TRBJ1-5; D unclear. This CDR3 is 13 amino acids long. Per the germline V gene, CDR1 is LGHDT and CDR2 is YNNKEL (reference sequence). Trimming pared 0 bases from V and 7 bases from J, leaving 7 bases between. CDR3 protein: CASSQEFQQPQHF. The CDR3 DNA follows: TGTGCCAGCAGCCAAGAGTTTCAGCAGCCCCAGCATTTT.

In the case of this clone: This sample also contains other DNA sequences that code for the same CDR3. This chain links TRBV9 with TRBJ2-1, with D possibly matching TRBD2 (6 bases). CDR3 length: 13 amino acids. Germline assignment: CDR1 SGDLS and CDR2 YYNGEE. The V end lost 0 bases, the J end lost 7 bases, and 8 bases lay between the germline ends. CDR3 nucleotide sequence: TGTGCCAGCAGCGTAGGACTAGTGAATGAGCAGTTCTTC. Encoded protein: CASSVGLVNEQFF.

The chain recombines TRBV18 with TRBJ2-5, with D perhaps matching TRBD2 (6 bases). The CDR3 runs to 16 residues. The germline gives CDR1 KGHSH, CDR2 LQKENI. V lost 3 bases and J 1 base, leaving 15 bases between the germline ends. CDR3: CASSPPRGAAQETQYF. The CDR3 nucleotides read TGTGCCAGCTCACCCCCGCGGGGTGCCGCCCAAGAGACCCAGTACTTC. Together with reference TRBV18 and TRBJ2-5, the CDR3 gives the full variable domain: NAGVMQNPRHLVRRRGQEARLRCSPMKGHSHVYWYRQLPEEGLKFMVYLQKENIIDESGMPKERFSAEFPKEGPSILRIQQVVRGDSAAYFCASSPPRGAAQETQYFGPGTRLLVL.

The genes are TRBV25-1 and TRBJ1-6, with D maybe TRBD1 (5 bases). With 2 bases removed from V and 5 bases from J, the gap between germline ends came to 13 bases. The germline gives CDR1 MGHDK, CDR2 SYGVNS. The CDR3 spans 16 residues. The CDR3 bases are TGTGCCAGCAGTGAACTGGAGGGGCGAGATAATTCACCCCTCCACTTT. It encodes CASSELEGRDNSPLHF.

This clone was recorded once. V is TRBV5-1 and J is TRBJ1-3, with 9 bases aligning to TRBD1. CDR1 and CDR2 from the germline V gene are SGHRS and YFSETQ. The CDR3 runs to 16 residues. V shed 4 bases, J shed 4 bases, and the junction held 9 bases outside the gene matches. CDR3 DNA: TGCGCCAGCAGCCCCCCGGGGGACAGGGCCGGAAACACCATATATTTT. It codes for CASSPPGDRAGNTIYF.

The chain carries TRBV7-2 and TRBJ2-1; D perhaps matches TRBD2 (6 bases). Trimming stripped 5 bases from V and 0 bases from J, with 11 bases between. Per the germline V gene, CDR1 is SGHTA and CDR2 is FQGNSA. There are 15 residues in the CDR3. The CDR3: CASSPDGGSYNEQFF. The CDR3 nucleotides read TGTGCCAGCAGCCCGGACGGGGGCTCCTACAATGAGCAGTTCTTC.

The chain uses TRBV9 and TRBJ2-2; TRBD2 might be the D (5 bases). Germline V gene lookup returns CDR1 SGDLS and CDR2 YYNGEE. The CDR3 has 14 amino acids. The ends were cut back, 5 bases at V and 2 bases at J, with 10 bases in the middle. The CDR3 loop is CASRADYNTGELFF. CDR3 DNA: TGTGCCAGCAGGGCCGACTACAACACCGGGGAGCTGTTTTTT.

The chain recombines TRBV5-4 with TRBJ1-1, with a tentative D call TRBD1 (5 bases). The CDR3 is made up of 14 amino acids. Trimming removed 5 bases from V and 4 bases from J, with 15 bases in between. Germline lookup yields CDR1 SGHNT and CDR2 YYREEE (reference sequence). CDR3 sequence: CASSRGPGGTEAFF. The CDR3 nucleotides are TGTGCCAGCAGTCGAGGTCCCGGGGGCACTGAAGCTTTCTTT.

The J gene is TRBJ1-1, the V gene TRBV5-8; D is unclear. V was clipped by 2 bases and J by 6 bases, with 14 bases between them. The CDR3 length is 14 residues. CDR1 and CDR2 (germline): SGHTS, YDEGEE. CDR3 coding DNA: TGTGCCAGCAGCTTTATGAGATTAAGTTCTGAAGCTTTCTTT. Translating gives CASSFMRLSSEAFF.